Listed here are 26 T cell receptor beta chains from one sample, sequenced in a study of T cells in Graves' hyperthyroidism and ophthalmopathy. The investigators amplified TCR beta CDR3 regions from RNA transcripts. The primer set for the first-round RT-PCR of the TCR CDR3 was HTBI. Each CDR3 protein is one row after TCRdb ran MiXCR on the multiplex PCR reads. Of 340,000 or so distinct CDR3 sequences in the sample, around 20% were seen once. The sample was blood. Receptors originate from a woman aged 45 to 65 with Graves' hyperthyroidism.

With respect to this clonotype: The DNA is omitted, as the CDR3 cannot be located on it reliably, and the CDR3 follows TCRdb's listing. This chain connects TRBV5-8 to TRBJ2-1; TRBD1 is the table's D call and was not checked against the DNA. The CDR3 has 19 amino acids, counting both end residues. Germline assignment: CDR1 SGHTS and CDR2 YDEGEE. CDR3: CASSFYICSAGSRDAEQFF.

This chain joins TRBV6-2 or TRBV6-3 and TRBJ2-1; possibly TRBD1 for D (6 bases). Trimming stripped 4 bases from V and 10 bases from J, with 11 bases between. CDR1 is MNHEY, CDR2 SVGEGT, per germline. CDR3 length equals 12 residues. DNA of the CDR3: TGTGCCAGCAGTTTCAGGGGTAAGGAGCAGTTCTTC. It specifies CASSFRGKEQFF.

This clonotype was seen ten or more times. The rearrangement joins TRBV12-3 or TRBV12-4 to TRBJ2-7, with D perhaps TRBD2 (5 bases). This CDR3 has 14 amino acids. Trimming removed 2 bases at V and 5 bases at J, with 13 bases between. The CDR3 DNA sequence: TGTGCCAGCAGTTTAATCGGAGGTGTAAACGAGCAGTACTTC. Its protein is CASSLIGGVNEQYF.

This clonotype came up a few times. The chain employs TRBV27 and TRBJ2-1, with 8 bases lining up with TRBD1. Unmatched junction bases numbered 7, after V lost 6 bases and J lost 3 bases. Per the germline V gene, CDR1 is MNHEY and CDR2 is SMNVEV (reference sequence). This CDR3 contains 15 residues. Here the CDR3 DNA reads TGTGCCAGCAGAAAGACAGGGGTGATCTACAATGAGCAGTTCTTC. The encoded protein is CASRKTGVIYNEQFF.

This clonotype was seen ten or more times. The chain carries TRBV30 and TRBJ2-3; weak D call: TRBD2 (5 bases). In germline, CDR1 is GTSNPN, CDR2 SVGIG (reference sequence). The V gene lost 3 bases and the J gene lost 3 bases, with 10 bases spanning the gap. This CDR3 region has 13 residues. CDR3 nucleotide sequence: TGTGCCTGGAGGTTACGAGGGACAGATACGCAGTATTTT. Residues: CAWRLRGTDTQYF.

J is TRBJ2-5 and V is TRBV18; D is uncertain. The CDR3 is 14 amino acids. The germline V and J ends were trimmed by 7 bases and 0 bases, with 12 bases remaining between them. CDR1 and CDR2 from the germline V gene are KGHSH and LQKENI. CDR3 coding DNA: TGTGCCAGCTTAACGCGTCGAGACCAAGAGACCCAGTACTTC. Its protein is CASLTRRDQETQYF.

This clonotype was seen ten or more times. CDR3 protein: CASSYGGLADEQFF. The DNA of the CDR3 is TGTGCCAGCAGTTATGGGGGCCTTGCGGATGAGCAGTTCTTC. The chain uses TRBV6-1 and TRBJ2-1, with a weak D call TRBD1 (6 bases). Deletions cut 5 bases from V and 8 bases from J, with 16 bases between. Per the germline V gene, CDR1 is MNHNS and CDR2 is SASEGT. The CDR3 covers 14 residues.

This clonotype was seen many times. The rearrangement uses TRBV6-1 and TRBJ1-1; D is unresolved. CDR1 is MNHNS, CDR2 SASEGT, per germline. V dropped 8 bases and J dropped 0 bases, with 13 bases sitting between them. This CDR3 spans 14 amino acids. This CDR3 reads CASVPVLLNTEAFF. CDR3 DNA: TGTGCCAGCGTTCCAGTTTTGCTGAACACTGAAGCTTTCTTT.

The V gene is TRBV28, the J gene TRBJ2-1; 8 positions agree with TRBD2. Germline values: CDR1 MDHEN, CDR2 SYDVKM. The ends lost 6 bases at V and 6 bases at J; junction bases unmatched: 10. The CDR3 is made up of 15 amino acids. CDR3 nucleotide sequence: TGTGCCAGCAGGAATAGCGGGACCATCTGCAATGAGCAGTTCTTC. Amino acids: CASRNSGTICNEQFF.

This clonotype was counted at least ten times. The rearrangement uses TRBV2 and TRBJ1-1, with D possibly TRBD1 on 6 matching bases. CDR3 length equals 14 residues. In germline, CDR1 is SNHLY, CDR2 FYNNEI. Deletions cut 1 base from V and 3 bases from J, with 9 bases between. In DNA, the CDR3 is TGTGCCAGCAGTGAAGAGGACAGTGACACTGAAGCTTTCTTT. Protein sequence: CASSEEDSDTEAFF.

In its sample, this clonotype was seen a few times. The rearrangement joins TRBV20-1 to TRBJ1-5; weak D call: TRBD1 (6 bases). CDR1 and CDR2 from the germline V gene are DFQATT and SNEGSKA (reference sequence). V lost 3 bases and J lost 4, with 13 bases in between. This CDR3 has 14 residues. The CDR3 DNA follows: TGCAGTGCTAGGGTCGGGGGGCCTAATCAGCCCCAGCATTTT. It codes for CSARVGGPNQPQHF.

This clonotype was picked up many times. The gene calls are TRBV5-4 and TRBJ1-2, with D possibly matching TRBD1 (5 bases). The V end lost 0 bases, the J end lost 4 bases, and 10 bases lay between the germline ends. The CDR3 is 14 residues long. The germline V gene has CDR1 SGHNT and CDR2 YYREEE (reference sequence). The CDR3 DNA follows: TGTGCCAGCAGCTTGGCCCAGGGAAGCTATGGCTACACCTTC. It yields the protein CASSLAQGSYGYTF.

This clonotype was seen repeatedly, ten times or more. The CDR3 coding sequence is TGTGCCTGGAGTCCCGGGACAGATACGCAGTATTTT. It specifies CAWSPGTDTQYF. The chain links TRBV30 to TRBJ2-3; D unclear. Germline loops: CDR1 GTSNPN, CDR2 SVGIG (reference sequence). Trimming removed 2 bases at V and 3 bases at J, with 6 bases between. The CDR3 has 12 amino acids.

This clonotype was counted only a few times. The chain combines TRBV9 with TRBJ1-6, with a weak D call TRBD1 (6 bases). The CDR3 has 14 residues. Between the trimmed V and J ends, which lost 4 bases and 8 bases, there was a span of 13 bases. Germline CDR1 is SGDLS and CDR2 is YYNGEE. The CDR3 protein is CASSPDSSHSPLHF. The DNA of the CDR3 is TGTGCCAGCAGCCCGGACAGTTCTCATTCACCCCTCCACTTT.

Only a few counts were recorded for this clonotype. This sequence joins TRBV4-1 and TRBJ2-5; unclear D gene. Looked up from germline, CDR1 is MGHRA and CDR2 is YSYEKL. Trimming cost V 1 base and J 5 bases, with 8 bases left between them. The CDR3 covers 13 residues. In nucleotides, the CDR3 is TGCGCCAGCAGCCAAGGGATCCCGGAGACCCAGTACTTC. Translation: CASSQGIPETQYF.

The chain carries TRBV7-2 and TRBJ2-1; D may be TRBD1 (6 bases). Germline loops: CDR1 SGHTA, CDR2 FQGNSA. V was cut by 6 bases and J by 9 bases, with 18 bases left in between. The CDR3 is made up of 14 amino acids. CDR3 bases: TGTGCCAGCAGTTACAAGCCAGGGGCGAGTGAGCAGTTCTTC. It encodes CASSYKPGASEQFF.

This clonotype was counted between two and nine times. The chain combines TRBV12-3 or TRBV12-4 with TRBJ1-6, with D hard to call. Trimming removed 2 bases at V and 10 bases at J, with 18 bases between. This CDR3 region has 16 residues. CDR3 bases: TGTGCCAGCAGTTTAAGGTCTCCAGCCTCGGGGTCACCCCTCCACTTT. It yields the protein CASSLRSPASGSPLHF.

The table lists this clonotype with many counts. The chain links TRBV2 to TRBJ2-7; 9 bases fit TRBD1. There are 14 residues in the CDR3. Germline V CDR1 and CDR2: SNHLY, FYNNEI. The ends lost 6 bases at V and 3 bases at J; junction bases unmatched: 6. The CDR3 region has the DNA TGTGCCAGCAGAGTTGGGACAGGGAACTACGAGCAGTACTTC. Residues: CASRVGTGNYEQYF.

In this sample, this clonotype turned up a few times. The chain carries TRBV30 and TRBJ2-2; D unclear. V was cut by 0 bases and J by 2 bases, with 10 bases left in between. The germline gives CDR1 GTSNPN, CDR2 SVGIG (reference sequence). The CDR3 sequence is 15 residues long. The CDR3 DNA reads as TGTGCCTGGAGTGTACCGGGTACCAACACCGGGGAGCTGTTTTTT. Its translation: CAWSVPGTNTGELFF. Using reference TRBV30 and TRBJ2-2 for the parts outside the CDR3, the full variable domain is SQTIHQWPATLVQPVGSPLSLECTVEGTSNPNLYWYRQAAGRGLQLLFYSVGIGQISSEVPQNLSASRPQDRQFILSSKKLLLSDSGFYLCAWSVPGTNTGELFFGEGSRLTVL.

This clonotype appeared a few times. This chain links TRBV11-2 with TRBJ2-1; D is unclear. Germline CDR1 is SGHAT and CDR2 is FQNNGV. CDR3 length equals 13 residues. V lost 6 bases to trimming and J lost 10 bases, with 16 bases between them. CDR3 sequence (DNA): TGTGCCAGCAGAAGGAACTCTCTCGGCGAGCAGTTCTTC. The encoded protein is CASRRNSLGEQFF.

This clonotype has a count of ten or more. This chain connects TRBV12-3 or TRBV12-4 to TRBJ1-3, with D uncertain. Deletions cut 7 bases from V and 0 bases from J, with 13 bases between. The CDR3 covers 15 residues. The CDR3: CASTPFGLSGNTIYF. DNA of the CDR3: TGTGCCAGCACCCCCTTCGGCCTCTCTGGAAACACCATATATTTT.

This clonotype has just one count. This sequence joins TRBV7-9 and TRBJ1-1; possibly TRBD1 for D (5 bases). The V end was cut by 5 bases, the J end by 6 bases, with 7 bases between. Germline V CDR1 and CDR2: SEHNR, FQNEAQ (reference sequence). This CDR3 contains 11 residues. CDR3 in amino acids: CASSPQAEAFF. CDR3 bases: TGTGCCAGCAGCCCACAGGCTGAAGCTTTCTTT.

This clonotype was counted at least ten times. The chain carries TRBV11-2 and TRBJ2-3; TRBD2 aligns across 7 bases. CDR3 length equals 14 residues. J was trimmed by 4 bases and V by 6 bases; bases with no gene match: 7. Germline-derived CDR1 and CDR2 are SGHAT and FQNNGV. For the CDR3, the DNA is TGTGCCAGCAGGCGGACTAGTAACCCAGATACGCAGTATTTT. Amino acid sequence: CASRRTSNPDTQYF.

The chain has TRBV7-8 and TRBJ2-3; 8 bases agree with TRBD2. Germline V gene data show CDR1 as SGHVS and CDR2 as FQNEAQ. V was pared by 6 bases and J by 8 bases, with 10 bases of the junction left unmatched. The CDR3 contains 14 residues. The DNA for the CDR3 is TGTGCCAGCAGTTTGGGCGGGGCGGGAGGTACGCAGTATTTT. Translated, it gives CASSLGGAGGTQYF.

This clonotype was observed a few times. V and J are TRBV28 and TRBJ1-5; D may be TRBD1 (6 bases). CDR3 length: 12 residues. V was pared by 8 bases and J by 10 bases, with 15 bases between. The germline V gene encodes CDR1 MDHEN and CDR2 SYDVKM. This CDR3 reads CASGPGQFPQHF. CDR3 DNA sequence: TGTGCCAGCGGCCCGGGACAATTTCCCCAGCATTTT.

In its sample, this clonotype was seen a few times. V is TRBV19 and J is TRBJ1-1; tentatively, D is TRBD1 (6 bases). The V gene lost 3 bases and the J gene lost 7 bases, with 9 bases spanning the gap. This CDR3 region has 12 residues. Germline CDR1 and CDR2: LNHDA and SQIVND (reference sequence). The DNA of the CDR3 is TGTGCCAGTAGTATCGGGGACAATGAAGCTTTCTTT. Amino acids: CASSIGDNEAFF. Combining the CDR3 with reference TRBV19 and TRBJ1-1 gives the whole variable domain DGGITQSPKYLFRKEGQNVTLSCEQNLNHDAMYWYRQDPGQGLRLIYYSQIVNDFQKGDIAEGYSVSREKKESFPLTVTSAQKNPTAFYLCASSIGDNEAFFGQGTRLTVV.